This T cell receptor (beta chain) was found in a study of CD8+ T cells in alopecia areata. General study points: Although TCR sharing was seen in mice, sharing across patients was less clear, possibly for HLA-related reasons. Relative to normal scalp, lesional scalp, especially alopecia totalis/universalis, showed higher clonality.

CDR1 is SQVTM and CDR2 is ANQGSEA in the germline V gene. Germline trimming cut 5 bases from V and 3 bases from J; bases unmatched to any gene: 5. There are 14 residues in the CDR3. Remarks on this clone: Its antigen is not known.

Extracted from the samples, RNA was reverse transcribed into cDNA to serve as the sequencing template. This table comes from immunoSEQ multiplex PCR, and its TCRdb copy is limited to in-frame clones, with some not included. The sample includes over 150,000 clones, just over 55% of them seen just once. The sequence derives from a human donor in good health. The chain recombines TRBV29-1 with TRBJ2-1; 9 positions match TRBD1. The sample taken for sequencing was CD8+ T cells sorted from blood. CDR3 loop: CSVLTGGVYNEQFF. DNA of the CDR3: TGCAGCGTTCTCACAGGGGGCGTCTACAATGAGCAGTTCTTC.